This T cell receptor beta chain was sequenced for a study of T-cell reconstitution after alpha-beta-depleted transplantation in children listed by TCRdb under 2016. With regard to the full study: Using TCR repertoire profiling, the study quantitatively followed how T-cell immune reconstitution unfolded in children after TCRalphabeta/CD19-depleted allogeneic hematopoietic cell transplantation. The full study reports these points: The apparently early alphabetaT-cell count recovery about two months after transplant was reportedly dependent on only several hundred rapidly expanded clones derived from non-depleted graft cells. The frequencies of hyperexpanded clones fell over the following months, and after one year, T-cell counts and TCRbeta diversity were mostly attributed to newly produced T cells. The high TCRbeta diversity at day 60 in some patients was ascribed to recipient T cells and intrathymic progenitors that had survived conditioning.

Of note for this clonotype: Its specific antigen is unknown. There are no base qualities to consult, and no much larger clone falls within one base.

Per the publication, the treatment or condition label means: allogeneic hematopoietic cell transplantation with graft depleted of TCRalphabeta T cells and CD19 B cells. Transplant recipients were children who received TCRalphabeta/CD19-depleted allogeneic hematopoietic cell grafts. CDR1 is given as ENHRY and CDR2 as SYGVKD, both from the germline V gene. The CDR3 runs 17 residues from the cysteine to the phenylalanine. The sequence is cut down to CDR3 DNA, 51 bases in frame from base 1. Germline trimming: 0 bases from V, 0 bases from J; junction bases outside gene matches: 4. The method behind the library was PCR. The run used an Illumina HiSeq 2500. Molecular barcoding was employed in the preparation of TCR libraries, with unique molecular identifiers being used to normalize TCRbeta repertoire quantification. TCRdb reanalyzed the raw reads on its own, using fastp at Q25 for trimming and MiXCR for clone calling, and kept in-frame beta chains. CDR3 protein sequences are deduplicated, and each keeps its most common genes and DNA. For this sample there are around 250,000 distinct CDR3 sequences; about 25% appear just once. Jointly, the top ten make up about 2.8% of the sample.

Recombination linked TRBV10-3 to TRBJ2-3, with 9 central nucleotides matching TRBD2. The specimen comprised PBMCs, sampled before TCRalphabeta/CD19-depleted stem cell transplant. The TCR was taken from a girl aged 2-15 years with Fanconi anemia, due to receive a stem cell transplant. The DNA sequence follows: TGTGCCATCAGTGAGTCTGGGCTAGCGGGGAGCACAGATACGCAGTATTTT. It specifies CAISESGLAGSTDTQYF.